Sequencing of this TCR beta chain was carried out in a study of T-cell memory formation after mild COVID-19. Study-wide context: Most TCR clusters belonged to a single donor. Study results and caveats: CD4/CD8 balance characterized clones contracting day 15 to 85, and CD4+ skew characterized later expanders.

This clonotype occurred a few times. What it binds is not known. In TCRdb, the 5' RACE reads were re-called with MiXCR into one record per CDR3 protein. The sample gives about 410,000 distinct CDR3 sequences, around a quarter of which show up once; less than 15% is in the top ten. This sequence originates from an adult woman who had mild COVID-19 (a few samples of this study predate the infection). Cell type and time point are not known. Input material: PBMCs or a T cell subset sorted from them (not recorded which).

The CDR3 reads CASSYGSFGDRAYEQYF. The CDR3 DNA reads TGTGCCAGCAGTTACGGAAGCTTTGGCGACAGGGCCTACGAGCAGTACTTC. The V call is TRBV6-5, the J call TRBJ2-7; 7 bases are shared with TRBD1. With V trimmed by 2 bases and J by 2 bases, 12 bases remained unmatched. Germline loops: CDR1 MNHEY, CDR2 SVGAGI. The CDR3 is 17 amino acids.